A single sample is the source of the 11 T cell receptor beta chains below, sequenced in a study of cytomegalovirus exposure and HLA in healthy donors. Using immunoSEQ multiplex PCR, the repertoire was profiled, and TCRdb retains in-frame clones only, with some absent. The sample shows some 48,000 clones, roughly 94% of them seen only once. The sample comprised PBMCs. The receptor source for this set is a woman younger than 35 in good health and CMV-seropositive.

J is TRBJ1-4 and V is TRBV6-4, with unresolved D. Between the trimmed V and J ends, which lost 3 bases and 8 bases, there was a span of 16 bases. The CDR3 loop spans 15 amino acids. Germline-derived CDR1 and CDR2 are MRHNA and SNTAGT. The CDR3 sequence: CASSEDAGSEEKLFF. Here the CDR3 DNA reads TGTGCCAGCAGTGAAGACGCGGGGTCGGAGGAAAAACTGTTTTTT.

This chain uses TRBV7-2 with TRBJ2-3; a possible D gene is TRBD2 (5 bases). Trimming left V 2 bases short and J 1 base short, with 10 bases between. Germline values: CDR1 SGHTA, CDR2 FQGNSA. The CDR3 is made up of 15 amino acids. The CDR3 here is CASSLLWTGTDTQYF. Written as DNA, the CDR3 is TGTGCCAGCAGCTTACTCTGGACTGGCACAGATACGCAGTATTTT.

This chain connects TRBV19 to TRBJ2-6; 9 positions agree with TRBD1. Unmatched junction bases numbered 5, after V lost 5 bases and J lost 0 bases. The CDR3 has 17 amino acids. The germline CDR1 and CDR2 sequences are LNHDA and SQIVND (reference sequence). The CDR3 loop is CASSPGQGVSGANVLTF. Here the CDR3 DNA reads TGTGCCAGTAGTCCGGGACAGGGAGTCTCTGGGGCCAACGTCCTGACTTTC.

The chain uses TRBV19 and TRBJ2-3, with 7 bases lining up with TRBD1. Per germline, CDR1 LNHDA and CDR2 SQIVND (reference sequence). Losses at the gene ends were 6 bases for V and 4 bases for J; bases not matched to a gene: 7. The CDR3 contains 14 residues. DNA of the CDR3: TGTGCCAGTAGCGAGAACCAGGGGGCAGATACGCAGTATTTT. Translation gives CASSENQGADTQYF.

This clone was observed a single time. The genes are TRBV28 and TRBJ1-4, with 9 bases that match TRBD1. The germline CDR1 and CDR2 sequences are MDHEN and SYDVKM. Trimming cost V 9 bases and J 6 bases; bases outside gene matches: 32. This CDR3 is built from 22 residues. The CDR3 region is CASSLWSGPPGTGTGLDEKLFF. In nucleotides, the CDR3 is TGTGCCAGTAGTCTCTGGTCGGGCCCCCCCGGGACAGGGACAGGATTGGATGAAAAACTGTTTTTT. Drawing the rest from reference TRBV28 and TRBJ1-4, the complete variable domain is DVKVTQSSRYLVKRTGEKVFLECVQDMDHENMFWYRQDPGLGLRLIYFSYDVKMKEKGDIPEGYSVSREKKERFSLILESASTNQTSMYLCASSLWSGPPGTGTGLDEKLFFGSGTQLSVL.

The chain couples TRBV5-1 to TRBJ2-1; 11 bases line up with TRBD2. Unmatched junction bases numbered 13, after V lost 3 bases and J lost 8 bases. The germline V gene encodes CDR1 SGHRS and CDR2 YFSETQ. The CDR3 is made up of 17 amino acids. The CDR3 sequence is CASSSGSGRAGGDEQFF. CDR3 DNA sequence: TGCGCCAGCAGCTCTGGTAGCGGGAGGGCCGGCGGTGATGAGCAGTTCTTC. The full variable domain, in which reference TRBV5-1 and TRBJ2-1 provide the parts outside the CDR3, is KAGVTQTPRYLIKTRGQQVTLSCSPISGHRSVSWYQQTPGQGLQFLFEYFSETQRNKGNFPGRFSGRQFSNSRSEMNVSTLELGDSALYLCASSSGSGRAGGDEQFFGPGTRLTVL.

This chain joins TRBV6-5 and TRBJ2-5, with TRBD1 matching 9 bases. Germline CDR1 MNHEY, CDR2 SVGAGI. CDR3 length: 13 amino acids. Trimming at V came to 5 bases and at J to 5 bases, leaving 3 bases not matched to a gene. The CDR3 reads CASSRDRGETQYF. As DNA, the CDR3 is TGTGCCAGCAGTAGAGACAGGGGGGAGACCCAGTACTTC.

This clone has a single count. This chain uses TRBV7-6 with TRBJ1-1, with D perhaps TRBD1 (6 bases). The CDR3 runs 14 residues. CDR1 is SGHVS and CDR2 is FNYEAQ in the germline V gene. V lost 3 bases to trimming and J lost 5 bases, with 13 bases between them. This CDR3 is CASSLGTRGTEAFF. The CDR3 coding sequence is TGTGCCAGCAGCTTGGGGACAAGGGGTACTGAAGCTTTCTTT.

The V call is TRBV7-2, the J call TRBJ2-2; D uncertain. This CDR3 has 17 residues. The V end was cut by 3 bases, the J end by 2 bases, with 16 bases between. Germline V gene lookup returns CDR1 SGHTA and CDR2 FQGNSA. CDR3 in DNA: TGTGCCAGCAGCTTGGAGAGACTCACCGTTAACACCGGGGAGCTGTTTTTT. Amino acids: CASSLERLTVNTGELFF.

The CDR3 DNA follows: TGTGCCAGTGCAGGCCTCTACGAGCAGTACTTC. Protein: CASAGLYEQYF. The rearrangement uses TRBV6-1 and TRBJ2-7, with D hard to call. V gave up 9 bases and J gave up 3 bases, with 9 bases separating them. Germline V lookup: CDR1 MNHNS, CDR2 SASEGT. This CDR3 has 11 amino acids.

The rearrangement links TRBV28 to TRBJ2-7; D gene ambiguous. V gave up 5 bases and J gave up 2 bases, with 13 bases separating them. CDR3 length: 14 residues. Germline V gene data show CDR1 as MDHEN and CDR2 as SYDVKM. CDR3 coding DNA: TGTGCCAGCAGTCACAGTCGCCGAACCTACGAGCAGTACTTC. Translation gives CASSHSRRTYEQYF.